This TCR beta chain was retrieved from a study of cytomegalovirus exposure and HLA in healthy donors. On the study more broadly: As released early, the data held some 85 million unique TCRs from HLA-typed donors.

Study conclusions and caveats: A list of about 160 TCR beta chains associated with cytomegalovirus was given.

60 Vbeta and 13 Jbeta primers were used in PCR. Only in-frame clones appear in the TCRdb table, and some are missing; sequencing was by immunoSEQ multiplex PCR. This sample has 100,000 or so clones, with roughly 76% found just once. Turning to this clone: Its antigen is unknown.

The sequencing input was PBMCs. The clonotype comes from a man aged 30 to 45 in good health and CMV-seropositive.

DNA of the CDR3: TGTGCCAGCAGCCAAGGGAGCGGGGGGGCAGGAGATACGCAGTATTTT. Encoded protein: CASSQGSGGAGDTQYF. The rearrangement links TRBV4-2 to TRBJ2-3, with 10 bases matching TRBD2. Looked up from germline, CDR1 is LGHNA and CDR2 is YNFKEQ. Trimming took 1 base from V and 5 from J; bases not matched to a gene: 6. The CDR3 has 16 amino acids.